This T cell receptor (beta chain) was sequenced during a study of T cells in Graves' hyperthyroidism and ophthalmopathy. In the study overall: At the time of initial diagnosis and before any treatment, peripheral blood was collected. Regarding the study as a whole: Expanded thyroid clonotypes (above 0.001) were mostly also found in blood.

Inclusion characteristics of ophthalmopathy patients comprised a Clinical Activity Score of at least 3, a NOSPECS grade of at least 4, and duration under 3 months. This clonotype was found many times. Its antigen remains unidentified. Per the germline V gene, CDR1 is DFQATT and CDR2 is SNEGSKA (reference sequence). V lost 1 base to trimming and J lost 0 bases, with 6 bases between them. The CDR3 is made up of 13 amino acids. RNA transcripts served as the template for amplifying TCR beta CDR3 regions. The study used the HTBI primer set for a first-round RT-PCR of the TCR CDR3. TCRdb called the multiplex PCR reads again in MiXCR, with one record for every CDR3 protein. The table has 300,000 to 450,000 distinct CDR3 sequences, approximately 18% seen once; the top ten hold 35% to 50%.

Sequenced sample: blood. The V call is TRBV20-1, the J call TRBJ2-5; D is undetermined. This TCR came from a man younger than 35 with Graves' ophthalmopathy. The CDR3 region has the DNA TGCAGTGCTAGAGTCGGGTACCAAGAGACCCAGTACTTC. Translated: CSARVGYQETQYF.